The 27 T cell receptor beta chains below all came from one sample that was sequenced in a study of cytomegalovirus exposure and HLA in healthy donors. Primers for the PCR totalled 60 Vbeta and 13 Jbeta. The protocol was immunoSEQ multiplex PCR, while the TCRdb copy is restricted to in-frame clones and leaves out a portion. The table includes some 240,000 clones, over 90% detected once. The sample consisted of PBMCs. These receptors came from a girl aged 2-10 years in good health and CMV-seronegative.

The chain is built from TRBV7-9 and TRBJ2-3, with D unclear. This CDR3 contains 10 residues. Trimming left V 10 bases short and J 1 base short, with 3 bases between. Germline V CDR1 and CDR2: SEHNR, FQNEAQ (reference sequence). The CDR3 is CATGTDTQYF. Here the CDR3 DNA reads TGTGCCACGGGCACAGATACGCAGTATTTT.

The chain couples TRBV20-1 to TRBJ2-5, with D possibly matching TRBD2 (6 bases). The CDR3 spans 11 residues. Germline lookup yields CDR1 DFQATT and CDR2 SNEGSKA (reference sequence). Trimming left V 2 bases short and J 5 bases short, with 6 bases between. The CDR3: CSARRGETQYF. The DNA for the CDR3 is TGCAGTGCTAGACGGGGGGAGACCCAGTACTTC.

This rearrangement joins TRBV5-1 to TRBJ2-5; 8 nucleotides agree with TRBD1. Germline CDR1 reads SGHRS; CDR2 reads YFSETQ. CDR3 length: 15 residues. Trimming cost V 3 bases and J 1 base; bases outside gene matches: 5. The CDR3 nucleotides are TGCGCCAGCAGCTCCGGACAGGGCTTCCAAGAGACCCAGTACTTC. Translated: CASSSGQGFQETQYF.

The chain couples TRBV4-1 to TRBJ1-5; a possible D gene is TRBD1 (6 bases). The CDR3 totals 15 residues. Trimming took 0 bases from V and 4 from J, leaving 10 bases between them. Germline CDR1 reads MGHRA; CDR2 reads YSYEKL. The CDR3 DNA sequence: TGCGCCAGCAGCCAAGATCACAGGGAGAATCAGCCCCAGCATTTT. This codes for CASSQDHRENQPQHF.

The rearrangement uses TRBV28 and TRBJ1-4; D might be TRBD1 (5 bases). The CDR3 sequence is 16 residues long. With 5 bases removed from V and 7 bases from J, the gap between germline ends came to 20 bases. In germline, CDR1 is MDHEN, CDR2 SYDVKM. As DNA, the CDR3 is TGTGCCAGCAGTCCCACCGCTCGGGGGGAGGGTGAAAAACTGTTTTTT. This translates into CASSPTARGEGEKLFF.

This clone has a single count. This sequence joins TRBV4-2 and TRBJ1-5; 10 bases fit TRBD1. The CDR3 spans 17 residues. J gave up 4 bases and V 0 bases, and 6 bases lay outside the gene matches. From germline, CDR1 is LGHNA and CDR2 YNFKEQ. The CDR3 here is CASSQDRDRGGNQPQHF. The CDR3 nucleotides are TGTGCCAGCAGCCAAGATAGGGACAGGGGTGGAAATCAGCCCCAGCATTTT.

The gene calls are TRBV2 and TRBJ2-1, with 8 bases that match TRBD2. CDR3 length equals 16 residues. With V trimmed by 6 bases and J by 8 bases, 15 bases remained unmatched. Germline CDR1 is SNHLY and CDR2 is FYNNEI. CDR3 residues: CASSASGGLGVDEQFF. The CDR3 region has the DNA TGTGCCAGCAGCGCGAGCGGGGGCCTCGGGGTGGATGAGCAGTTCTTC.

This chain links TRBV6-1 with TRBJ1-5, with D tentatively TRBD1 (6 bases). V was cut by 0 bases and J by 2 bases, with 11 bases left in between. The CDR3 extends over 16 amino acids. The V gene's germline CDR1 is MNHNS and CDR2 SASEGT. The CDR3 DNA is TGTGCCAGCAGTGAAGCCCCCTGGACAGGCAATCAGCCCCAGCATTTT. Amino acid sequence: CASSEAPWTGNQPQHF.

Remarks on this clone: Other nucleotide sequences in the sample specify the same CDR3. The gene calls are TRBV4-2 and TRBJ2-7; 8 bases are a match to TRBD2. Germline CDR1 and CDR2: LGHNA and YNFKEQ. V trimming: 1 base; J trimming: 1 base; junction bases outside the gene matches: 3. The CDR3 contains 15 residues. The CDR3 DNA sequence: TGTGCCAGCAGCCAAGGTCTAGCGGGTTCCTACGAGCAGTACTTC. Its translation is CASSQGLAGSYEQYF.

J is TRBJ2-7 and V is TRBV9, with TRBD2 identical over 8 bases. The CDR3 is made up of 15 amino acids. The V segment lost 0 bases and the J segment 4 bases; nucleotides outside the gene matches: 6. The germline V gene has CDR1 SGDLS and CDR2 YYNGEE. Written as DNA, the CDR3 is TGTGCCAGCAGCGTAGGAGGGACTAGTCATTACGAGCAGTACTTC. It codes for CASSVGGTSHYEQYF.

In regard to this clone: Other DNA sequences from this sample encode an identical CDR3 as well. J is TRBJ2-7 and V is TRBV5-6, with D perhaps matching TRBD2 (5 bases). V shed 2 bases and J shed 1 base, with 7 bases lying between them. This CDR3 spans 13 amino acids. Germline V CDR1 and CDR2: SGHDT, YYEEEE. The CDR3 region is CASSLGSSYEQYF. CDR3 bases: TGTGCCAGCAGCTTAGGGAGTTCCTACGAGCAGTACTTC.

This chain uses TRBV30 with TRBJ2-3; the match to TRBD1 covers 10 bases. The CDR3 is made up of 15 amino acids. Germline assignment: CDR1 GTSNPN and CDR2 SVGIG (reference sequence). V shed 5 bases and J 3 bases; nucleotides not matched to a gene: 8. The chain's CDR3 is CAWSLTGGKTDTQYF. In nucleotides, the CDR3 is TGTGCCTGGTCGCTGACAGGGGGCAAGACAGATACGCAGTATTTT. The complete variable domain, with remaining parts taken from reference TRBV30 and TRBJ2-3, reads SQTIHQWPATLVQPVGSPLSLECTVEGTSNPNLYWYRQAAGRGLQLLFYSVGIGQISSEVPQNLSASRPQDRQFILSSKKLLLSDSGFYLCAWSLTGGKTDTQYFGPGTRLTVL.

The chain has TRBV28 and TRBJ1-5, with D tentatively TRBD1 (5 bases). The germline V and J ends were trimmed by 6 bases and 7 bases, with 19 bases remaining between them. The CDR3 runs to 15 residues. The germline CDR1 and CDR2 sequences are MDHEN and SYDVKM. The CDR3 protein is CASSLTVGGGQPQHF. CDR3 DNA sequence: TGTGCCAGCAGCCTGACTGTGGGGGGAGGGCAGCCCCAGCATTTT. The whole variable domain, remainder taken from reference TRBV28 and TRBJ1-5, is DVKVTQSSRYLVKRTGEKVFLECVQDMDHENMFWYRQDPGLGLRLIYFSYDVKMKEKGDIPEGYSVSREKKERFSLILESASTNQTSMYLCASSLTVGGGQPQHFGDGTRLSIL.

This chain uses TRBV29-1 with TRBJ2-4; TRBD2 matches 8 bases. The CDR3 has 13 residues. Germline V lookup: CDR1 SQVTM, CDR2 ANQGSEA. V shed 1 base, J shed 7 bases, and the junction held 3 bases outside the gene matches. CDR3 in DNA: TGCAGCGTTGAAGTCCAGCGGGAGAACATTCAGTACTTC. Protein product: CSVEVQRENIQYF.

This clone came up once. The V and J genes are TRBV7-9 and TRBJ1-4; tentatively, D is TRBD1 (6 bases). Germline CDR1 reads SEHNR; CDR2 reads FQNEAQ (reference sequence). CDR3 length equals 15 residues. The V and J ends lost 5 bases and 4 bases respectively, with 14 bases between them. The CDR3 region is CASSTLQGFNEKLFF. The CDR3 DNA reads as TGTGCCAGCAGCACACTTCAGGGGTTTAATGAAAAACTGTTTTTT.

The rearrangement links TRBV6-1 to TRBJ2-3; 11 nucleotides match TRBD2. In germline, CDR1 is MNHNS, CDR2 SASEGT. V shed 3 bases, J shed 6 bases, and the junction held 11 bases outside the gene matches. The CDR3 runs to 17 residues. For the CDR3, the DNA is TGTGCCAGCAGTGATTACGGGCTAGCGGGGGGTACTGATACGCAGTATTTT. Its translation: CASSDYGLAGGTDTQYF.

The chain joins TRBV9 to TRBJ2-7; TRBD1 aligns across 8 bases. V trimming: 4 bases; J trimming: 5 bases; junction bases outside the gene matches: 8. Germline CDR1 is SGDLS and CDR2 is YYNGEE. The CDR3 covers 14 residues. DNA for the CDR3: TGTGCCAGCAGCCCCGGACAGGGAGTGGACGAGCAGTACTTC. Protein sequence: CASSPGQGVDEQYF.

CDR3 sequence: CASSVTGGPYEQYF. The CDR3 DNA is TGTGCCAGCAGCGTAACAGGGGGCCCATACGAGCAGTACTTC. This chain connects TRBV7-8 to TRBJ2-7, with 9 positions matching TRBD1. J was trimmed by 4 bases and V by 5 bases; bases with no gene match: 6. In germline, CDR1 is SGHVS, CDR2 FQNEAQ. This CDR3 region has 14 residues.

This clone was counted between two and nine times. The genes are TRBV13 and TRBJ1-6; no clear D. The germline gives CDR1 PRHDT, CDR2 FYEKMQ (reference sequence). Trimming pared 1 base from V and 8 bases from J, leaving 15 bases between. There are 16 residues in the CDR3. CDR3 in amino acids: CASSLVTGSGDSPLHF. The CDR3 coding sequence is TGTGCCAGCAGCTTAGTCACCGGGAGTGGAGATTCACCCCTCCACTTT.

CDR3 protein: CASSLASAGMNTEAFF. Here the CDR3 DNA reads TGTGCCAGCAGCTTAGCGTCGGCAGGGATGAACACTGAAGCTTTCTTT. V usage is TRBV7-2 and J usage is TRBJ1-1, with TRBD1 as a possible D gene (5 bases). Trimming stripped 0 bases from V and 0 bases from J, with 11 bases between. Germline CDR1 and CDR2: SGHTA and FQGNSA. The CDR3 loop spans 16 amino acids.

The CDR3 is CASNRGAYGYTF. The CDR3 coding sequence is TGTGCCAGCAACAGGGGGGCCTATGGCTACACCTTC. The chain carries TRBV28 and TRBJ1-2; 8 bases align to TRBD1. The CDR3 extends over 12 amino acids. J was trimmed by 4 bases and V by 7 bases; bases with no gene match: 2. From germline, CDR1 is MDHEN and CDR2 SYDVKM.

The V and J genes are TRBV5-4 and TRBJ2-2, with 14 bases lining up with TRBD2. The CDR3 totals 15 residues. V was clipped by 4 bases and J by 6 bases; unmatched bases: 2. Germline V lookup: CDR1 SGHNT, CDR2 YYREEE (reference sequence). CDR3 amino acids: CASSKGLAGAGELFF. CDR3 coding DNA: TGTGCCAGCAGCAAGGGACTAGCGGGAGCCGGGGAGCTGTTTTTT.

The chain carries TRBV7-2 and TRBJ1-5; perhaps TRBD1 as D (5 bases). In germline, CDR1 is SGHTA, CDR2 FQGNSA. The CDR3 consists of 14 residues. V was clipped by 4 bases and J by 4 bases, with 11 bases between them. CDR3 sequence (DNA): TGTGCCAGCAGCTCACTAAGGGGAAATCAGCCCCAGCATTTT. Amino acids: CASSSLRGNQPQHF.

This chain uses TRBV28 with TRBJ1-6, with TRBD1 matching over 8 bases. Germline values: CDR1 MDHEN, CDR2 SYDVKM. The CDR3 loop spans 14 amino acids. V shed 6 bases and J 6 bases; nucleotides not matched to a gene: 4. CDR3 nucleotides: TGTGCCAGCAGCAGGGGGCGAGCTAATTCACCCCTCCACTTT. Its protein is CASSRGRANSPLHF.

CDR3 nucleotide sequence: TGTGCCAGCTCACCGGGCAAGGGGGATGAAAAACTGTTTTTT. Translation gives CASSPGKGDEKLFF. The chain uses TRBV18 and TRBJ1-4; tentatively, D is TRBD1 (6 bases). CDR3 length: 14 residues. V was clipped by 3 bases and J by 6 bases, with 11 bases between them. Germline CDR1 and CDR2: KGHSH and LQKENI.

The chain couples TRBV6-1 to TRBJ2-7, with D unresolved. Germline loops: CDR1 MNHNS, CDR2 SASEGT. V lost 2 bases and J lost 0, with 11 bases in between. This CDR3 is 15 amino acids long. The CDR3 DNA reads as TGTGCCAGCAGTGAATCAGGCACAGTCTCCTACGAGCAGTACTTC. Translating it yields CASSESGTVSYEQYF.

This clone was found once. V and J are TRBV5-4 and TRBJ1-1; D possibly corresponds to TRBD1 (6 bases). This CDR3 has 14 residues. Trimming shortened V by 4 bases and J by 0 bases, and 10 bases separated the two germline ends. CDR1 is SGHNT, CDR2 YYREEE, per germline (reference sequence). CDR3 protein: CASSVGGLNTEAFF. In nucleotides, the CDR3 is TGTGCCAGCAGCGTAGGGGGTTTGAACACTGAAGCTTTCTTT.